This note documents a single T cell receptor (beta chain) sequence. Its antigen is as yet unknown. The data stem from a study of cytomegalovirus exposure and HLA in healthy donors. Looked up from germline, CDR1 is SGDLS and CDR2 is YYNGEE. J lost 0 bases, V lost 2 bases, and 2 bases had no gene match. The length of the CDR3 is 15 residues. Study-wide results and limits: An analysis done earlier found most TCR beta V segments productive about 87% or about 30% of the time. As was reported, the classifier diagnosed cytomegalovirus status with high specificity and sensitivity. There were 150 to 200 TCR beta chains listed as cytomegalovirus-associated. Owing to their indistinguishability, certain V segments, notably TRBV6-2 and TRBV6-3, were excluded.

Vbeta (60) and Jbeta (13) primers were used in the PCR. The data were produced by immunoSEQ multiplex PCR, yet TCRdb's version contains in-frame clones alone and is incomplete. The sample carries 150,000 to 200,000 clones, roughly 73% recorded once. The sequencing input was PBMCs. The TCR comes from a woman younger than 45 in good health and CMV-seronegative. This chain uses TRBV9 with TRBJ2-5, with 9 nucleotides matching TRBD2. This chain's CDR3 is CASSVLAGYQETQYF. The CDR3 nucleotides read TGTGCCAGCAGCGTTCTAGCGGGGTACCAAGAGACCCAGTACTTC.